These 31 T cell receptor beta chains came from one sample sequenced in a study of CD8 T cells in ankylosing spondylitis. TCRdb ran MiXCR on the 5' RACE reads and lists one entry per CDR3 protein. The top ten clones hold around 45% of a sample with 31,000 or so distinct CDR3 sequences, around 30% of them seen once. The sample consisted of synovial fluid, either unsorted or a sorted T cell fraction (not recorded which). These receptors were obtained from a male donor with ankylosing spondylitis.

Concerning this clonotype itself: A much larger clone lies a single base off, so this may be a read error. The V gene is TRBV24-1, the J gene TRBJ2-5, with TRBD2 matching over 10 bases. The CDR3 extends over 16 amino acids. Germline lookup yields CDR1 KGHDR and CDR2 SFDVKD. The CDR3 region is CATNDPQREGRETQYF. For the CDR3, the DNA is TGTGCCACCAATGATCCCCAGCGGGAGGGCCGCGAGACCCAGTACTTC.

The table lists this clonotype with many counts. The CDR3 DNA reads TGTGCCAGCAGCCCAGGACATTACACCGGGGAGCTGTTTTTT. This encodes CASSPGHYTGELFF. V and J are TRBV5-4 and TRBJ2-2; D perhaps matches TRBD1 (5 bases). This CDR3 has 14 amino acids. V lost 4 bases and J 3 bases, leaving 10 bases between the germline ends. The germline gives CDR1 SGHNT, CDR2 YYREEE (reference sequence).

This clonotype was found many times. CDR3 in amino acids: CSVEGGSFYEQYF. For the CDR3, the DNA is TGCAGCGTTGAGGGGGGTTCCTTCTACGAGCAGTACTTC. This sequence joins TRBV29-1 and TRBJ2-7; TRBD2 might be the D (6 bases). The CDR3 length is 13 residues. V lost 3 bases and J 3 bases, leaving 12 bases between the germline ends. CDR1 and CDR2 (germline): SQVTM, ANQGSEA.

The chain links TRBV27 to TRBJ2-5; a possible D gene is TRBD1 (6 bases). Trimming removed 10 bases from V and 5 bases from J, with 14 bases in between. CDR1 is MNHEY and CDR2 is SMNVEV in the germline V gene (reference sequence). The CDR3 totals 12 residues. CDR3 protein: CANDFRGETQYF. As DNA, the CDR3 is TGTGCCAACGATTTCAGGGGCGAGACCCAGTACTTC.

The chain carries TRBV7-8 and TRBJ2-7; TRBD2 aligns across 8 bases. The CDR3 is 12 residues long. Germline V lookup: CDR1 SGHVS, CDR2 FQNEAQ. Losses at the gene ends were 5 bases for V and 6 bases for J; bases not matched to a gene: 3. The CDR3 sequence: CASSPGLAEQYV. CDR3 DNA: TGTGCCAGCAGCCCCGGACTAGCCGAGCAGTACGTC.

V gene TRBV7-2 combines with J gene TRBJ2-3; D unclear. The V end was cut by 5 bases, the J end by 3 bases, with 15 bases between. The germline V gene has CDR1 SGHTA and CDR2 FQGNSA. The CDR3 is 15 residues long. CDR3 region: CASSLTEARTDTQYF. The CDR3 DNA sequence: TGTGCCAGCAGCCTGACCGAAGCGAGGACAGATACGCAGTATTTT.

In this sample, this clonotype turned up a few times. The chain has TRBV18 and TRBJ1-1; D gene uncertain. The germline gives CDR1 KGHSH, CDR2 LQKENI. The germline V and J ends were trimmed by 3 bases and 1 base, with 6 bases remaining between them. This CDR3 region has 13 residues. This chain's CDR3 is CASSPGGNTEAFF. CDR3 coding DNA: TGTGCCAGCTCACCGGGAGGGAACACTGAAGCTTTCTTT.

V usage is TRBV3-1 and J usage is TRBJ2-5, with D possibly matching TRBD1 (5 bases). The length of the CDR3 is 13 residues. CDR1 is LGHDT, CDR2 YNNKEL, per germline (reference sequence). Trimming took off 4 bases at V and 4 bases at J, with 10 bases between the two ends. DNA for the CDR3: TGTGCCAGCAGCCCGGACACTGGAGAGACCCAGTACTTC. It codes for CASSPDTGETQYF.

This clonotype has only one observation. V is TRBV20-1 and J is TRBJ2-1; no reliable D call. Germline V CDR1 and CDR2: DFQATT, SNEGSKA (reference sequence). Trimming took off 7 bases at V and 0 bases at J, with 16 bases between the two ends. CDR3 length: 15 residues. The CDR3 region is CSVRPTRLSYNEQFF. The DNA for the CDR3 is TGCAGTGTCAGGCCGACGCGTCTCTCCTACAATGAGCAGTTCTTC.

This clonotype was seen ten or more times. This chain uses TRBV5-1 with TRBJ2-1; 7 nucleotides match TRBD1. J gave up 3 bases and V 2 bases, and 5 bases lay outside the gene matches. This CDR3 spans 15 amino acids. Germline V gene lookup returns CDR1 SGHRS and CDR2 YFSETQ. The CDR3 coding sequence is TGCGCCAGCAGCTTACAGGGGCGGAACTACAATGAGCAGTTCTTC. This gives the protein CASSLQGRNYNEQFF.

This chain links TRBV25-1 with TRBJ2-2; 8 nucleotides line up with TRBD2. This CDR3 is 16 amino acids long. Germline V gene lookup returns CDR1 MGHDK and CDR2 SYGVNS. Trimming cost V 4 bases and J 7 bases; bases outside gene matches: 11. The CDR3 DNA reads TGTGCCAGCAGTGGAAGCGGGAGCGGGAAGAACGGGGAGCTGTTTTTT. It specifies CASSGSGSGKNGELFF.

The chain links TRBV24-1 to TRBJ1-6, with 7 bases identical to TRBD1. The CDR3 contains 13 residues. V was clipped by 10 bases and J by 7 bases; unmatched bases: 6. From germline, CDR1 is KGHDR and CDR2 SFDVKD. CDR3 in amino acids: CATRQGRNSPLHF. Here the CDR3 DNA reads TGTGCCACGAGACAGGGAAGGAATTCACCCCTCCACTTT.

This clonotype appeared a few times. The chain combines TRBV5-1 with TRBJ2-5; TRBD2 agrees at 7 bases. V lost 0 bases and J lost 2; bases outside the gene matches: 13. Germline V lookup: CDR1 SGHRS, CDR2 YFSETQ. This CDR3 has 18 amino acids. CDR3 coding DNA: TGCGCCAGCAGCTTGGGTCCCCTAGCGGCAGAAACTCAAGAGACCCAGTACTTC. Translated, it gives CASSLGPLAAETQETQYF.

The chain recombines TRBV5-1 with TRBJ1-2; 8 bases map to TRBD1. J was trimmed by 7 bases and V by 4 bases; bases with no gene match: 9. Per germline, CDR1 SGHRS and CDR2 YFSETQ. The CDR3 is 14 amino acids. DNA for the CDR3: TGCGCCAGCAGCCGTGGCCAGGGGGCTGGTGGCTACACCTTC. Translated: CASSRGQGAGGYTF.

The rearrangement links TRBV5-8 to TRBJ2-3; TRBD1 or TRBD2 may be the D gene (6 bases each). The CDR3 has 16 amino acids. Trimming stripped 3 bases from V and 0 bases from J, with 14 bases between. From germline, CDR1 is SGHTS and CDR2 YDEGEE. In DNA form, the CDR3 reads TGTGCCAGCAGCTACCGGTGGGGGGCTAGCACAGATACGCAGTATTTT. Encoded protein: CASSYRWGASTDTQYF. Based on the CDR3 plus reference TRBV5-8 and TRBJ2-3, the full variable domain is EAGVTQSPTHLIKTRGQQATLRCSPISGHTSVYWYQQALGLGLQFLLWYDEGEERNRGNFPPRFSGRQFPNYSSELNVNALELEDSALYLCASSYRWGASTDTQYFGPGTRLTVL.

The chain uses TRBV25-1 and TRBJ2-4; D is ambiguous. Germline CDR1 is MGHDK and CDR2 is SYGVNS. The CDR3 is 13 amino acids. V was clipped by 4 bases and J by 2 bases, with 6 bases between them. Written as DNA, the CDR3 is TGTGCCAGCAGTGGACTCCCCAAAAACATTCAGTACTTC. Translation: CASSGLPKNIQYF.

DNA for the CDR3: TGTGCCACAGGCACAGATACGCAGTATTTT. This translates into CATGTDTQYF. This rearrangement joins TRBV19 to TRBJ2-3; D ambiguous. Deletions cut 10 bases from V and 1 base from J, with 3 bases between. The germline CDR1 and CDR2 sequences are LNHDA and SQIVND (reference sequence). This CDR3 comprises 10 residues.

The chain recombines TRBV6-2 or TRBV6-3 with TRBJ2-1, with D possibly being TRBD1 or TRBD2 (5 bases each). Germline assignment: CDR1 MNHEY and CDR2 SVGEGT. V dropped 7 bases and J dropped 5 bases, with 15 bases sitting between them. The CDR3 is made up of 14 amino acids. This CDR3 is CASTIRDLNNEQFF. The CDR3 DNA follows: TGTGCCAGCACCATCCGGGACCTAAACAATGAGCAGTTCTTC.

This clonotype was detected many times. DNA of the CDR3: TGTGCCAGCAGTGAGACTAGCGGAAGGGCAGATACGCAGTATTTT. Its protein product is CASSETSGRADTQYF. The V gene is TRBV12-3 or TRBV12-4, the J gene TRBJ2-3, with 9 bases identical to TRBD2. The CDR3 is made up of 15 amino acids. J lost 4 bases, V lost 5 bases, and 7 bases had no gene match.

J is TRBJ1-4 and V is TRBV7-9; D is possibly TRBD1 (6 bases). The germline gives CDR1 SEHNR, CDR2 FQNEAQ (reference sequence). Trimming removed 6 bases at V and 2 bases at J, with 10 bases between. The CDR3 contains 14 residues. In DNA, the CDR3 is TGTGCCAGCAGTACGACAGGCACTAATGAAAAACTGTTTTTT. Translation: CASSTTGTNEKLFF.

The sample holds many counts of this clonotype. In DNA, the CDR3 is TGTGCCAGCAGCTTAGATCAGTCCTACGAGCAGTACGTC. Translation: CASSLDQSYEQYV. The V and J genes are TRBV7-8 and TRBJ2-7; D is unclear. V lost 1 base to trimming and J lost 1 base, with 5 bases between them. Germline V gene data show CDR1 as SGHVS and CDR2 as FQNEAQ. CDR3 size: 13 residues.

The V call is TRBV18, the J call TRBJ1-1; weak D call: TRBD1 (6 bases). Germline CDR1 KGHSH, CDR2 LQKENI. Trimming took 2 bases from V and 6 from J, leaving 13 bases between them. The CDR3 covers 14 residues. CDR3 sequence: CASSPMSGAPEAFF. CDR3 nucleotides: TGTGCCAGCTCACCAATGTCAGGGGCCCCTGAAGCTTTCTTT. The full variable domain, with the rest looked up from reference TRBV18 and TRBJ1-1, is NAGVMQNPRHLVRRRGQEARLRCSPMKGHSHVYWYRQLPEEGLKFMVYLQKENIIDESGMPKERFSAEFPKEGPSILRIQQVVRGDSAAYFCASSPMSGAPEAFFGQGTRLTVV.

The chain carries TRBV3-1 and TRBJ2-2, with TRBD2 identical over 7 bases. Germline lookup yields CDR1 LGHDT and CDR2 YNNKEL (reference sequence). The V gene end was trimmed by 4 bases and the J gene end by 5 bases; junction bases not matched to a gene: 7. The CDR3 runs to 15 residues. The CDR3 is CASSPQAGGTGELFF. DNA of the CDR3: TGTGCCAGCAGCCCCCAGGCCGGGGGGACCGGGGAGCTGTTTTTT.

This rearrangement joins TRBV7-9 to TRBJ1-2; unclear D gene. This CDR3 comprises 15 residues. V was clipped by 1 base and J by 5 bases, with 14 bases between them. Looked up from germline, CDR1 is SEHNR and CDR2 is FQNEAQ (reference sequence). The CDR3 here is CASSLEFDIGYGYTF. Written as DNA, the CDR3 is TGTGCCAGCAGCTTAGAGTTTGACATTGGGTATGGCTACACCTTC.

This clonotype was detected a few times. The CDR3 loop is CASSSRGEGSTEAFF. CDR3 DNA: TGTGCCAGCAGCTCTCGGGGGGAAGGGAGCACTGAAGCTTTCTTT. This sequence joins TRBV13 and TRBJ1-1; tentative D call: TRBD1 (5 bases). The ends were cut back, 4 bases at V and 4 bases at J, with 16 bases in the middle. CDR1 and CDR2 (germline): PRHDT, FYEKMQ (reference sequence). The CDR3 sequence is 15 residues long. Full variable domain (rest looked up from reference TRBV13 and TRBJ1-1): AAGVIQSPRHLIKEKRETATLKCYPIPRHDTVYWYQQGPGQDPQFLISFYEKMQSDKGSIPDRFSAQQFSDYHSELNMSSLELGDSALYFCASSSRGEGSTEAFFGQGTRLTVV.

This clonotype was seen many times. CDR3 amino acids: CASSFASMIADTQYF. For the CDR3, the DNA is TGTGCCAGCAGCTTCGCCTCGATGATCGCAGATACGCAGTATTTT. The chain joins TRBV7-9 to TRBJ2-3; D gene uncertain. With 3 bases removed from V and 4 bases from J, the gap between germline ends came to 14 bases. The CDR3 extends over 15 amino acids. From germline, CDR1 is SEHNR and CDR2 FQNEAQ (reference sequence).

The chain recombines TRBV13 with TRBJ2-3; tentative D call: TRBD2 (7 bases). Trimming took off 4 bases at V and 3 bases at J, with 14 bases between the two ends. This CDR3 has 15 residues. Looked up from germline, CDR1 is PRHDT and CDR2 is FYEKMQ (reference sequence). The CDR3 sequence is CASSSRGALTDTQYF. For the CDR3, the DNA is TGTGCCAGCAGCTCCCGGGGGGCGCTTACAGATACGCAGTATTTT. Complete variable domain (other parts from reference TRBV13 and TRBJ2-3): AAGVIQSPRHLIKEKRETATLKCYPIPRHDTVYWYQQGPGQDPQFLISFYEKMQSDKGSIPDRFSAQQFSDYHSELNMSSLELGDSALYFCASSSRGALTDTQYFGPGTRLTVL.

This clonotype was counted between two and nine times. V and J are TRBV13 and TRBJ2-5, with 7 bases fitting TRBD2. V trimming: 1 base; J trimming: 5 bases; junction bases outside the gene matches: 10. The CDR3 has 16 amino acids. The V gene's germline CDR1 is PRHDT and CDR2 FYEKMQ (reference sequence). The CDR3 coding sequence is TGTGCCAGCAGCTTAGCTGGGGCGGGAGCCTGGGAGACCCAGTACTTC. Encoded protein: CASSLAGAGAWETQYF.

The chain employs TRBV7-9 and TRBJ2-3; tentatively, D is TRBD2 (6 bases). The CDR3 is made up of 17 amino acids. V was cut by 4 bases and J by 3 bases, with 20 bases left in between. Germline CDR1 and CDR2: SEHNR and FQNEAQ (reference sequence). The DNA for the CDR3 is TGTGCCAGCAGCTCGTCCAATAGCGGTCCTAGGACAGATACGCAGTATTTT. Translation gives CASSSSNSGPRTDTQYF.

CDR3 DNA: TGTGCCAGCAGCTTCCTCAGGGTGGCCGGGACTAGCCAAGAGACCCAGTACTTC. It translates to CASSFLRVAGTSQETQYF. V and J are TRBV5-6 and TRBJ2-5, with 8 bases lining up with TRBD2. Trimming at V came to 2 bases and at J to 1 base, leaving 13 bases not matched to a gene. This CDR3 is built from 18 residues. Germline CDR1 SGHDT, CDR2 YYEEEE.

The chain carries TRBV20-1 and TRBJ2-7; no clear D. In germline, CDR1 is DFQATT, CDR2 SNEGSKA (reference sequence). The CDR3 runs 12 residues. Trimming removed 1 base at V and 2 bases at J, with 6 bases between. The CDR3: CSARGRPYEQYF. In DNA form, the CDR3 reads TGCAGTGCTAGAGGCCGGCCCTACGAGCAGTACTTC.